The clone carrying this T cell receptor (beta chain) was seen only a few times. This specimen comes from a study of blood T cell repertoires in COVID-19. For the study at large: Researchers got acute and convalescent COVID-19 samples from the United States, Italy and Spain. Nucleic acid was either cDNA or gDNA, and it came from T cells, B-cell-depleted T cells, or PBMCs.

As processed by the authors: From reference gene primer amplification, estimates of nucleated cell counts were derived. Only in-frame clones appear in the TCRdb table, and some are missing; sequencing was by immunoSEQ multiplex PCR. V and J calls and clone size are as listed in that table; D and trimming were resolved from the DNA. The table records under 100,000 clones, less than 95% of them present only once. Unmatched junction bases numbered 11, after V lost 1 base and J lost 5 bases. The CDR3 sequence is 18 residues long. Germline assignment: CDR1 LNHDA and CDR2 SQIVND (reference sequence). Specimen: peripheral blood. V and J are TRBV19 and TRBJ2-3; 11 nucleotides line up with TRBD2. The TCR was taken from a man aged 45-65 years with acute or convalescent COVID-19. The CDR3, as DNA: TGTGCCAGTAGTATAGGATCGGGACTAGCGGCGTCTGGAGATACGCAGTATTTT. Amino acid sequence: CASSIGSGLAASGDTQYF.